This entry lists 3 T cell receptor beta chains sequenced from one sample in a study of blood T cell repertoires in COVID-19. The repertoire was sequenced with immunoSEQ multiplex PCR; TCRdb's copy has only in-frame clones and lacks some. The repertoire includes over 90,000 clones, roughly 82% of them detected once, and roughly 4.1% sits in the top ten. The sequencing sample was made of peripheral blood. The receptor source for this set is a human donor in a cohort sampled during active COVID-19.

The chain recombines TRBV6-5 with TRBJ1-2, with D possibly being TRBD1 (5 bases). The V and J ends lost 2 bases and 0 bases respectively, with 13 bases between them. Germline V CDR1 and CDR2: MNHEY, SVGAGI. This CDR3 region has 16 residues. In nucleotides, the CDR3 is TGTGCCAGCAGTTACACAGGAGCTCGTACTAACTATGGCTACACCTTC. This translates into CASSYTGARTNYGYTF.

V and J are TRBV12-5 and TRBJ1-1; TRBD1 aligns across 7 bases. V trimming: 4 bases; J trimming: 4 bases; junction bases outside the gene matches: 12. The CDR3 is made up of 16 amino acids. Per the germline V gene, CDR1 is LGHNT and CDR2 is FRNRAP. Written as DNA, the CDR3 is TGTGCTAGTGGTTCAACAGGGGACCGCAGTGGCACTGAAGCTTTCTTT. Translated, it gives CASGSTGDRSGTEAFF.

The J gene is TRBJ1-6, the V gene TRBV25-1, with D possibly matching TRBD1 (6 bases). The V gene lost 8 bases and the J gene lost 7 bases, with 18 bases spanning the gap. The CDR3 runs to 15 residues. Germline V lookup: CDR1 MGHDK, CDR2 SYGVNS. CDR3 residues: CASSRSGERNSPLHF. In nucleotides, the CDR3 is TGTGCCAGCTCCCGGTCAGGGGAAAGGAATTCACCCCTCCACTTT. The full variable domain, rest sourced from reference TRBV25-1 and TRBJ1-6, is EADIYQTPRYLVIGTGKKITLECSQTMGHDKMYWYQQDPGMELHLIHYSYGVNSTEKGDLSSESTVSRIRTEHFPLTLESARPSHTSQYLCASSRSGERNSPLHFGNGTRLTVT.